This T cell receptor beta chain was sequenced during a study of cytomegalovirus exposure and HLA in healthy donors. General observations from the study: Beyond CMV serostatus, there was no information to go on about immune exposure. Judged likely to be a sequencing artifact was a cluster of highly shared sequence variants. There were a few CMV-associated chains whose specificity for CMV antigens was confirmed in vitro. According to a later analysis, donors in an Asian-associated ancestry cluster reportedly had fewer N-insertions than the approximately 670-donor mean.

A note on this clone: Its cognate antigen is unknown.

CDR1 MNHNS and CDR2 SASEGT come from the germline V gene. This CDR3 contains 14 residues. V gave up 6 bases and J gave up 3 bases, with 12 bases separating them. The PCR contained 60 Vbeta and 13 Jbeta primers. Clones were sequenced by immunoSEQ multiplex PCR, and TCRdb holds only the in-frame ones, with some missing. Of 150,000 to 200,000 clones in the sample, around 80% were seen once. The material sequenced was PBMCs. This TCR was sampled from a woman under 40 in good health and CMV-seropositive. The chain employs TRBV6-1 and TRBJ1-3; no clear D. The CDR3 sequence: CASSASFFGNTIYF. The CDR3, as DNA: TGTGCCAGCAGCGCCAGTTTCTTTGGAAACACCATATATTTT.